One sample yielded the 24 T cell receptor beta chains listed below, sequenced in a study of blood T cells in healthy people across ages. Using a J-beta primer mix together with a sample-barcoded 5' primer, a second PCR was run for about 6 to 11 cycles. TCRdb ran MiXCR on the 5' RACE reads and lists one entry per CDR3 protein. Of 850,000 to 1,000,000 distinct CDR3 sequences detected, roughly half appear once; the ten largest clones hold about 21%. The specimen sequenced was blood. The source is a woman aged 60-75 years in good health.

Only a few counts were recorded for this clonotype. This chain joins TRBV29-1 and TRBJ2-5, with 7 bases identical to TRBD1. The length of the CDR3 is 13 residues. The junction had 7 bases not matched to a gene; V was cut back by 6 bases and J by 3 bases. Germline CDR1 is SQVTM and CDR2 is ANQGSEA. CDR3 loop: CSVSPTGKETQYF. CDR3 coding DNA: TGCAGCGTATCCCCGACAGGGAAAGAGACCCAGTACTTC.

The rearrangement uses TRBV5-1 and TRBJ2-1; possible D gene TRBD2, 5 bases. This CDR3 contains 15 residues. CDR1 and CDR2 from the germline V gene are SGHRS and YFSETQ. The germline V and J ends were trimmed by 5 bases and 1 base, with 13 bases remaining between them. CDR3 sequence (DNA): TGCGCCAGCAGACCCGATTCGGGGTCCTACAATGAGCAGTTCTTC. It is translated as CASRPDSGSYNEQFF. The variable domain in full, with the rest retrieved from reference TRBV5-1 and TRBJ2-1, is KAGVTQTPRYLIKTRGQQVTLSCSPISGHRSVSWYQQTPGQGLQFLFEYFSETQRNKGNFPGRFSGRQFSNSRSEMNVSTLELGDSALYLCASRPDSGSYNEQFFGPGTRLTVL.

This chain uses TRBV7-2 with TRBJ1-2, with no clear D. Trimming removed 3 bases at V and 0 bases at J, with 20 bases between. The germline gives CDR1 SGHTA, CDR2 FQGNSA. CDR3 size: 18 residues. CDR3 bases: TGTGCCAGCAGCTTGGGAAGTGAGGAACGGCAAGCTAACTATGGCTACACCTTC. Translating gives CASSLGSEERQANYGYTF.

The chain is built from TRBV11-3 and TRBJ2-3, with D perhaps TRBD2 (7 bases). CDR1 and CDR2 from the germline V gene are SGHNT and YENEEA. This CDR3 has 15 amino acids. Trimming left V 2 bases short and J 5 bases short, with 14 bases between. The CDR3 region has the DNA TGTGCCAGCAGCTTATGGGGGGGGCAAGGAGATACGCAGTATTTT. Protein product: CASSLWGGQGDTQYF.

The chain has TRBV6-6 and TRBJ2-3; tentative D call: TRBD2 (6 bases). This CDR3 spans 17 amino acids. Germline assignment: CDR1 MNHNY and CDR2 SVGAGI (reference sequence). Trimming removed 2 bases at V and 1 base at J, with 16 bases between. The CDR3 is CASSYPEGAMGTDTQYF. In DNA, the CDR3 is TGTGCCAGCAGTTACCCGGAGGGAGCCATGGGCACAGATACGCAGTATTTT.

The CDR3 DNA is TGCAGTGCTGTCATGGCAGATACGCAGTATTTT. Encoded protein: CSAVMADTQYF. The chain couples TRBV20-1 to TRBJ2-3; unclear D gene. Germline CDR1 is DFQATT and CDR2 is SNEGSKA (reference sequence). The CDR3 runs 11 residues. The V end was cut by 5 bases, the J end by 4 bases, with 7 bases between.

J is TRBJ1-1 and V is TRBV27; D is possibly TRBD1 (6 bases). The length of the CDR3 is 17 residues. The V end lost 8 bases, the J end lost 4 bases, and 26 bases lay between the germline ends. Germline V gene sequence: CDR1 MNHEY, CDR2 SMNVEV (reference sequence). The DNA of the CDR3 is TGTGCCAGCTATCCCCCCAGCGCAGGGGTGGTAATCACTGAAGCTTTCTTT. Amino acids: CASYPPSAGVVITEAFF.

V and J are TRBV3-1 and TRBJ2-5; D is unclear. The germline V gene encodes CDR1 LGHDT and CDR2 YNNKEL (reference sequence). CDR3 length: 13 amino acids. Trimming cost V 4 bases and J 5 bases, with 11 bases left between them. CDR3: CASSRSRVETQYF. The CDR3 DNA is TGTGCCAGCAGCCGCTCGAGAGTGGAGACCCAGTACTTC.

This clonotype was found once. As DNA, the CDR3 is TGTGCCAGCATGACGGGACTTCGTGAGCTGTTTTTT. Translated: CASMTGLRELFF. The chain carries TRBV6-2 or TRBV6-3 and TRBJ2-2, with D perhaps matching TRBD2 (6 bases). Germline lookup yields CDR1 MNHEY and CDR2 SVGEGT. V was cut by 7 bases and J by 11 bases, with 14 bases left in between. The CDR3 covers 12 residues.

The CDR3 DNA follows: TGTGCCTGGAGTATCGGACAGGGGGATGGCTACACCTTC. It codes for CAWSIGQGDGYTF. V gene TRBV30 combines with J gene TRBJ1-2; 10 nucleotides match TRBD1. The CDR3 consists of 13 residues. Germline assignment: CDR1 GTSNPN and CDR2 SVGIG (reference sequence). The junction had 3 bases not matched to a gene; V was cut back by 2 bases and J by 6 bases.

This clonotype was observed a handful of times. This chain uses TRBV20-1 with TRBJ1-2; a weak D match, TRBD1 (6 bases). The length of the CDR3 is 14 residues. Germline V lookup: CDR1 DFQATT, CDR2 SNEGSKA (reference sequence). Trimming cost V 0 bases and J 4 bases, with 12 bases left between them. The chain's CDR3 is CSARDYRVPYGYTF. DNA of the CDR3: TGCAGTGCTAGAGACTACAGGGTCCCCTATGGCTACACCTTC.

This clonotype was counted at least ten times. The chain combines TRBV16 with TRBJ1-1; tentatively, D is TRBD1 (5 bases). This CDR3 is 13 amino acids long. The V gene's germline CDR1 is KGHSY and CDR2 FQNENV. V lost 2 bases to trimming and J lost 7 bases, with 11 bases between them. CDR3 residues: CASSQGGGNEAFF. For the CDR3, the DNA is TGTGCCAGCAGCCAAGGCGGGGGAAATGAAGCTTTCTTT.

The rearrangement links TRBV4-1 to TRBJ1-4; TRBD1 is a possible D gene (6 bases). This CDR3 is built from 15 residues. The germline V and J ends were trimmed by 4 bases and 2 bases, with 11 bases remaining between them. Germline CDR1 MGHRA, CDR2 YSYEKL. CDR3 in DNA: TGCGCCAGCAGCCTTTCCGACAGGACTAATGAAAAACTGTTTTTT. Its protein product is CASSLSDRTNEKLFF.

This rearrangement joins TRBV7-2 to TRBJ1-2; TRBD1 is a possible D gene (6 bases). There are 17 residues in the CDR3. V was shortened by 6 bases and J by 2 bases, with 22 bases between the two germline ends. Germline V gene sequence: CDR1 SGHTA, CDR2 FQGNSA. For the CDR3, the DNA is TGTGCCAGCAGTCCCGACACAGGGCGCCTGAGGAACTATGGCTACACCTTC. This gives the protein CASSPDTGRLRNYGYTF.

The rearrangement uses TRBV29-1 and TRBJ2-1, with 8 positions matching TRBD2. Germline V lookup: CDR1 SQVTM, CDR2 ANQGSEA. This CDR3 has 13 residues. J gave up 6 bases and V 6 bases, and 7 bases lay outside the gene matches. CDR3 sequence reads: CSVKLAEANEQFF. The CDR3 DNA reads TGCAGCGTAAAACTAGCGGAGGCCAATGAGCAGTTCTTC.

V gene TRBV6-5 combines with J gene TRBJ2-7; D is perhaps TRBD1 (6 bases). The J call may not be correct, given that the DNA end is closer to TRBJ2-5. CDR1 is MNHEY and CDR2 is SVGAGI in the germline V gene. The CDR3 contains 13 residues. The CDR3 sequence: CASSYKGVKTQYF. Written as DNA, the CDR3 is TGTGCCAGCAGTTACAAGGGGGTGAAGACCCAGTACTTC.

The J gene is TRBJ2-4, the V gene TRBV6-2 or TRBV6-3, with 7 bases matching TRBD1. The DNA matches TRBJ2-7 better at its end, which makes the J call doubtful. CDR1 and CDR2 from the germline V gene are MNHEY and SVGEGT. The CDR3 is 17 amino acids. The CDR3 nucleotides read TGTGCCAGCAGACAAACCGTCCGGGACAGCACCTACTACGAGCAGTACTTC. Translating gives CASRQTVRDSTYYEQYF.

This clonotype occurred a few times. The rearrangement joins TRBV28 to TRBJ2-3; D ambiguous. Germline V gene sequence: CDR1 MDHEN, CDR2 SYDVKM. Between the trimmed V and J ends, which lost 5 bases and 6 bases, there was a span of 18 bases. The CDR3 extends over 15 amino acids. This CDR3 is CASSPPRARADTQYF. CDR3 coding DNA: TGTGCCAGCAGTCCCCCCCGGGCCCGCGCTGATACGCAGTATTTT.

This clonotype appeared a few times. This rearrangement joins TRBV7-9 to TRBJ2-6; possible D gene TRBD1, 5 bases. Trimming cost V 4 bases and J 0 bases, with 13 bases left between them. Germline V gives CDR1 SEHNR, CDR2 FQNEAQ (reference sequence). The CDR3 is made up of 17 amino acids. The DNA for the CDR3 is TGTGCCAGCAGCTGGGCAGGGATGAGCTCTGGGGCCAACGTCCTGACTTTC. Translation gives CASSWAGMSSGANVLTF.

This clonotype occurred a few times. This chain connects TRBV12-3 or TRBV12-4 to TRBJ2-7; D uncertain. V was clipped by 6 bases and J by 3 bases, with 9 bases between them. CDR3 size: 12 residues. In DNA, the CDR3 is TGTGCCAGCAGCCCTACGATCTACGAGCAGTACTTC. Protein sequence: CASSPTIYEQYF.

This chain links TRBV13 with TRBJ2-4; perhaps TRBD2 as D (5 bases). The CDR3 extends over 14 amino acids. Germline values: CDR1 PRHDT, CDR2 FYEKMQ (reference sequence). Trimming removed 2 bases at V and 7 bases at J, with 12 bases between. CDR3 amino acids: CASSLKGVENIQYF. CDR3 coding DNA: TGTGCCAGCAGCTTAAAGGGAGTGGAGAACATTCAGTACTTC.

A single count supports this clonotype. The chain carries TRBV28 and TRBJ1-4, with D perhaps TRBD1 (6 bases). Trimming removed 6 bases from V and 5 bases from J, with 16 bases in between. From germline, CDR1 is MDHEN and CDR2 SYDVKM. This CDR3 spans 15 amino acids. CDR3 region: CASRQDGGRNEKLFF. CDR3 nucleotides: TGTGCCAGCAGACAAGATGGGGGCAGGAATGAAAAACTGTTTTTT.

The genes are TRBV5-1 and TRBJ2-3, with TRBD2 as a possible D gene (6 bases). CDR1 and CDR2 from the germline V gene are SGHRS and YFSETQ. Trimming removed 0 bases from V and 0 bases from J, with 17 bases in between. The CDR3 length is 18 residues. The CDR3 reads CASSLAPLAGTSTDTQYF. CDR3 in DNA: TGCGCCAGCAGCTTGGCTCCCCTTGCGGGAACTAGCACAGATACGCAGTATTTT.

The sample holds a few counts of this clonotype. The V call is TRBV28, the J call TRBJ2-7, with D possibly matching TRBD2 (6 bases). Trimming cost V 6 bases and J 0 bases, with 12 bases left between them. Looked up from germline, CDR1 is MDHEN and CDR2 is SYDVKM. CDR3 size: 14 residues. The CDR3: CASSVRGVSYEQYF. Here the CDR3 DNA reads TGTGCCAGCAGCGTGCGGGGCGTCTCCTACGAGCAGTACTTC.